This entry concerns a single T cell receptor beta chain. Trimming at V came to 4 bases and at J to 5 bases, leaving 7 bases not matched to a gene. In germline, CDR1 is MNHEY, CDR2 SVGAGI. The CDR3 consists of 15 residues. This sample is part of a study of blood T cell repertoires in COVID-19. Clones were sequenced by immunoSEQ multiplex PCR, and TCRdb holds only the in-frame ones, with some missing. The table lists roughly 230,000 clones, 70% to 90% of them singletons. This sequence joins TRBV6-5 and TRBJ2-7; 11 bases map to TRBD2. The clonotype originates from a man aged 35 to 55 with acute or convalescent COVID-19. Sequenced material: peripheral blood. The CDR3, as DNA: TGTGCCAGCAGTTTCTTAGCGGGGGGGCGGAACGAGCAGTACTTC. This sequence encodes CASSFLAGGRNEQYF.